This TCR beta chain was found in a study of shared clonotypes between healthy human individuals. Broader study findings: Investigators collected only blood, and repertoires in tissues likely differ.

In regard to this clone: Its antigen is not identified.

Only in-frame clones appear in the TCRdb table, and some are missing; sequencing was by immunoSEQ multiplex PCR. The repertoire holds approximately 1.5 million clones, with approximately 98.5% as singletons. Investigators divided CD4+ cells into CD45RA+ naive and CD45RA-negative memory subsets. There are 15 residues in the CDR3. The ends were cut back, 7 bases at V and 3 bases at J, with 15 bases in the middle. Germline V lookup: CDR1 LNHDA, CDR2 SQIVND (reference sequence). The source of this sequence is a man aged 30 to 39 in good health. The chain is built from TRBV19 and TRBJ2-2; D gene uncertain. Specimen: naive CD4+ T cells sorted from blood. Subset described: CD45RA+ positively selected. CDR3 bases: TGTGCCAGTACCCAACCGGGCTTATACACCGGGGAGCTGTTTTTT. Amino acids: CASTQPGLYTGELFF.